The clone carrying this T cell receptor beta chain was counted between two and nine times. The antigen is undetermined. These data are taken from a study of cytomegalovirus exposure and HLA in healthy donors. Study-wide results and limits: Earlier findings revealed that most TCR beta V segments proved productive either about 90% or about 30% of the time. It was reported that TCR beta sequences correctly inferred the HLA-A and HLA-B alleles for most subjects.

Researchers ran the PCR with 60 Vbeta and 13 Jbeta primers. Profiled with immunoSEQ multiplex PCR; TCRdb holds only in-frame clones, not every one. The table lists around 160,000 clones, roughly 80% of them singletons. Trimming took 1 base from V and 8 from J, leaving 15 bases between them. CDR1 and CDR2 (germline): MGHRA, YSYEKL. The CDR3 is 15 residues long. The sample taken for sequencing was PBMCs. The J gene is TRBJ2-4, the V gene TRBV4-1; possibly TRBD2 for D (6 bases). The receptor was isolated from a man aged 18 to 29 in good health and CMV-seropositive. For the CDR3, the DNA is TGCGCCAGCAGCCAAGGGGGTGGGCGCGGGGACATTCAGTACTTC. This sequence encodes CASSQGGGRGDIQYF.